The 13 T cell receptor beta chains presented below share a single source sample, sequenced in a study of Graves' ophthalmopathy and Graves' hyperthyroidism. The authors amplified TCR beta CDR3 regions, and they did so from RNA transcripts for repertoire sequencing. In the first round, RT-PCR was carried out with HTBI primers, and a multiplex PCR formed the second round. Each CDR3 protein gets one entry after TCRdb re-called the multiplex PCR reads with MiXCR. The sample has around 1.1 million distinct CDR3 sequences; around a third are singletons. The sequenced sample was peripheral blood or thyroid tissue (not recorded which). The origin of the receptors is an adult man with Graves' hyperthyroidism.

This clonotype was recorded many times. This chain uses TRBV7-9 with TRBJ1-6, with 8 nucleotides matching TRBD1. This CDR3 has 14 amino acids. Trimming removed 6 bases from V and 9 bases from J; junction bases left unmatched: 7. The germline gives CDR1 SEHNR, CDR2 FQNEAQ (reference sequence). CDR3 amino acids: CASSVTGVSSPLHF. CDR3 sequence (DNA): TGTGCCAGCAGTGTGACAGGGGTATCTTCACCCCTCCACTTT.

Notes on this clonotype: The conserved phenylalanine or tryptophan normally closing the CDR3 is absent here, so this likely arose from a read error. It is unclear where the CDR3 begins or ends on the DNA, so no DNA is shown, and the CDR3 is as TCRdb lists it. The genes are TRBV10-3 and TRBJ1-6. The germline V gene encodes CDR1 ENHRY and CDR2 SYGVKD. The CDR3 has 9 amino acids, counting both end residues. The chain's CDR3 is CAISESNNY.

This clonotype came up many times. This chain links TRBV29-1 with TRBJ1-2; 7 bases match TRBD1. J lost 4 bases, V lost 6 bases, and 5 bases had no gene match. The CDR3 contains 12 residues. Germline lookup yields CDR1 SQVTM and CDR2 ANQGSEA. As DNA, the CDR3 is TGCAGCGTCCCGGGACAGTCCTATGGCTACACCTTC. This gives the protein CSVPGQSYGYTF.

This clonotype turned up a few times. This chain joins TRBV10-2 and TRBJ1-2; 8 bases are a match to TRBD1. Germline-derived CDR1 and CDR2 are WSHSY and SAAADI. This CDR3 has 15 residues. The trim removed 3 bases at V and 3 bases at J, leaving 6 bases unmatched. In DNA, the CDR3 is TGCGCCAGCAGTGACTCCGGGACAGGACACTATGGCTACACCTTC. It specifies CASSDSGTGHYGYTF.

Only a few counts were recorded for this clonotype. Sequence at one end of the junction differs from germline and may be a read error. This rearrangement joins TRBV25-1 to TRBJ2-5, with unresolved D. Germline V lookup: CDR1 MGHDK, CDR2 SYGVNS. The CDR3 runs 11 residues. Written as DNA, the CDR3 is TGTGCCAGCACTTTAGCAGAGGCCCAGTACTTC. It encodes CASTLAEAQYF.

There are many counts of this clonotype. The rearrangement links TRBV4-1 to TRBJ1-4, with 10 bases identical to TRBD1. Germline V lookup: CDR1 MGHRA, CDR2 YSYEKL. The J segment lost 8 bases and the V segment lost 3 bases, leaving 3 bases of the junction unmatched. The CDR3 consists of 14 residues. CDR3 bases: TGCGCCAGCAGCCAGGGGACAGGGGACGAAAAACTGTTTTTT. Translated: CASSQGTGDEKLFF.

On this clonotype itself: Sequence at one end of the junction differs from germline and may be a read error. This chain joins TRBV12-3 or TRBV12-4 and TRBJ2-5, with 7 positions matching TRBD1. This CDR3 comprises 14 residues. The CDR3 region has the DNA TGTGCCAGCAGTTTAGGACAGGGACAAGAGACCCAGTGCTTC. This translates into CASSLGQGQETQCF.

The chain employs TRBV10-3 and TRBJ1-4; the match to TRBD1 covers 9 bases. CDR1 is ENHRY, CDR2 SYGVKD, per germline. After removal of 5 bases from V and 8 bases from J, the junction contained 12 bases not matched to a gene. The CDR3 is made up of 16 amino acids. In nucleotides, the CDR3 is TGTGCCATCAGTCGGACAGGGGCCCTAATAGTAGAAAAACTGTTTTTT. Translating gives CAISRTGALIVEKLFF.

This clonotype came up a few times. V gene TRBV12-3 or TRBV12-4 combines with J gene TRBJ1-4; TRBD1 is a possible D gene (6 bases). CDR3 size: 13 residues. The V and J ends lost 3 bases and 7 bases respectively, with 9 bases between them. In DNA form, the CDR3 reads TGTGCCAGCAGTTTGGGGGGGCCTGAAAAACTGTTTTTT. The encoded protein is CASSLGGPEKLFF.

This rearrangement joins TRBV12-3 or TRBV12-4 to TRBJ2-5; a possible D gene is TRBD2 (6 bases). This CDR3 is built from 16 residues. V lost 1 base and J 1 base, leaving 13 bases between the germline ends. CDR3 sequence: CASSLGGTRTQETQYF. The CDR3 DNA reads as TGTGCCAGCAGTTTAGGCGGGACGAGAACCCAAGAGACCCAGTACTTC.

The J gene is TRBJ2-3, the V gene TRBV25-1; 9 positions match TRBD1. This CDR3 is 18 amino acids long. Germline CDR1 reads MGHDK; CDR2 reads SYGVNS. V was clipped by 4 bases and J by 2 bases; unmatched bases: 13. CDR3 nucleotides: TGTGCCAGCAGTGGCCTTGGGGGACAGGGTTCAATCACAGATACGCAGTATTTT. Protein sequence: CASSGLGGQGSITDTQYF. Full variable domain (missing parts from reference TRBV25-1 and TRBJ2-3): EADIYQTPRYLVIGTGKKITLECSQTMGHDKMYWYQQDPGMELHLIHYSYGVNSTEKGDLSSESTVSRIRTEHFPLTLESARPSHTSQYLCASSGLGGQGSITDTQYFGPGTRLTVL.

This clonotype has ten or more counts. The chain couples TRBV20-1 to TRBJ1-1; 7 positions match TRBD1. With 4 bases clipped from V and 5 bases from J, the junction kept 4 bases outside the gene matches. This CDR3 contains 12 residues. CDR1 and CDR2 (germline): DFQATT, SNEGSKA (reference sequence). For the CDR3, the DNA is TGCAGTGCTAAAGGGGGCAATACTGAAGCTTTCTTT. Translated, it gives CSAKGGNTEAFF.

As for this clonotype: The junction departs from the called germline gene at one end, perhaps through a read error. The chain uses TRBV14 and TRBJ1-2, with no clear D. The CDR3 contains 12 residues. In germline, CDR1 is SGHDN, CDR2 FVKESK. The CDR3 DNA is TGTGCCGGCAGCCAAGATGGATATGGCTACACCTTC. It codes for CAGSQDGYGYTF.